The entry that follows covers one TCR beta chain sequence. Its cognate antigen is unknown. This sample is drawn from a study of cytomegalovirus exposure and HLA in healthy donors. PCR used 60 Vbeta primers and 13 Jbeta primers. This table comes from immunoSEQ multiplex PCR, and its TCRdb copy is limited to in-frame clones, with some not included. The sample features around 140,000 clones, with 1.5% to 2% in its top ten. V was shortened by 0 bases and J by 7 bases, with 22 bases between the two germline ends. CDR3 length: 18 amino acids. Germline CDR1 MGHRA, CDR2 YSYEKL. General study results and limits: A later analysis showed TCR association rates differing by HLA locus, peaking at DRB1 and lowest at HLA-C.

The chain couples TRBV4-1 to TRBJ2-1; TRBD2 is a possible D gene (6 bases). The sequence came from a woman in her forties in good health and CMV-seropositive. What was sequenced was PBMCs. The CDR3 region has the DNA TGCGCCAGCAGCCAAGATTGGCTAGCGACCCAGACGGAAAATGAGCAGTTCTTC. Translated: CASSQDWLATQTENEQFF.